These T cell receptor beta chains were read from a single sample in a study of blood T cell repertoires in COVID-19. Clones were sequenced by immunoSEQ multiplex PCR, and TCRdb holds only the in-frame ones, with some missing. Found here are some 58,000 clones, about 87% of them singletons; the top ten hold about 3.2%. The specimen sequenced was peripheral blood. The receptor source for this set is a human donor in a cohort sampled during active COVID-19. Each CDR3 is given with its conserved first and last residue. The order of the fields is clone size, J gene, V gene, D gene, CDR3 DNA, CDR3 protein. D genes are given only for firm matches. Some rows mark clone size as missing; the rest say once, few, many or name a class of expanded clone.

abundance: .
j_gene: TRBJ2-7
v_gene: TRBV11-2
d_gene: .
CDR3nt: TGTGCCAGCAGCTCCATCTCCTACGAGCAGTACTTC
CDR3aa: CASSSISYEQYF

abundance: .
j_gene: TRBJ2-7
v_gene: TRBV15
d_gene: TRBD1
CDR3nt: TGTGCCACCAGCAGAGACGAGGACAGGCTCTACGAGCAGTACTTC
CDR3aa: CATSRDEDRLYEQYF

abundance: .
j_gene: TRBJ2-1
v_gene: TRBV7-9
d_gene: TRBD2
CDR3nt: TGTGCCAGCAGCCCCTATCGGGGGGGGGACAATGAGCAGTTCTTC
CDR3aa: CASSPYRGGDNEQFF

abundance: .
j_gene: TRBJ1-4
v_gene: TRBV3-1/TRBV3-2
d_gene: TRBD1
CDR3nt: TGTGCCAGCAGCCAAGATTTGGGGACAGGGATCCTGTTTTTT
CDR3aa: CASSQDLGTGILFF

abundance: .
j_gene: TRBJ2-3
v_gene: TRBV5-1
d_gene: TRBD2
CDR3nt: TGCGCCAGCAGCTCTGATGCAGCGGGAAGCACAGATACGCAGTATTTT
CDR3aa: CASSSDAAGSTDTQYF

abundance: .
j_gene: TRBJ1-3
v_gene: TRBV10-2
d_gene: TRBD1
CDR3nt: TGCGCCAGCAGTGACCCAGGGACAGGTTCTGGAAACACCATATATTTT
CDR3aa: CASSDPGTGSGNTIYF

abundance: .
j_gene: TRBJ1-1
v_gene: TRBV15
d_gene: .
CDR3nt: TGTGCCACCAGCGGCCACGTTGGTGGCGGGGCTTTCTTT
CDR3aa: CATSGHVGGGAFF

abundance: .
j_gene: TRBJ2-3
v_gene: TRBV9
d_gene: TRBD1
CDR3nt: TGTGCCAGCGGGTTGACAGGGGGGGTGACAGATACGCAGTATTTT
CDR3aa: CASGLTGGVTDTQYF

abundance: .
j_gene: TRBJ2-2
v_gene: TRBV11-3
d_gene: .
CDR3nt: TGTGCCAGCAGCAAATTTGCTGGCGGAGCCTCTGGGGAGCTGTTTTTT
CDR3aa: CASSKFAGGASGELFF

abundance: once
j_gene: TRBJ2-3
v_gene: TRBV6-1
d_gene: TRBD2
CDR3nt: TGTGCCAGCAGTGAAGAAGCCGGGACTAGCGGGGGAGTTGGGTTCACAGATACGCAGTATTTT
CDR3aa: CASSEEAGTSGGVGFTDTQYF

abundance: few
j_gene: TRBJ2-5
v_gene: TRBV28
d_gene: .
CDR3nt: TGTGCCAGCAGTTTATTTCGGGGGTGGCAAGAGACCCAGTACTTC
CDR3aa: CASSLFRGWQETQYF

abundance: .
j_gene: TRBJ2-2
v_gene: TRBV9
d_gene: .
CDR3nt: TGTGCCAGCAGCGTAGGGCAGGTTCTAACCGGGGAGCTGTTTTTT
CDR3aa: CASSVGQVLTGELFF

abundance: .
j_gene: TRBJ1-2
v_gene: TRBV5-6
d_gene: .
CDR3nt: TGTGCCAGCAGCCGGATGTCCGGGGACTATGGCTACACCTTC
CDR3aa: CASSRMSGDYGYTF

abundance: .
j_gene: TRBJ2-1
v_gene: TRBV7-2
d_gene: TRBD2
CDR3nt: TGTGCCAGCAGCTTAGCGGCCGGGCGGACTAGCTCCTACAATGAGCAGTTCTTC
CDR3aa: CASSLAAGRTSSYNEQFF

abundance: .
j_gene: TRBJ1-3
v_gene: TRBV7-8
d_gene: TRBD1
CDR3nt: TGTGCCAGCAGCCGTCGGGACAGGTCGCCCACTGGAAACACCATATATTTT
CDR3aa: CASSRRDRSPTGNTIYF

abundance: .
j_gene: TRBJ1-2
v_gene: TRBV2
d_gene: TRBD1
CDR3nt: TGTGCCAGCAGTCTCCTGACAGGGGAAGGCTACACCTTC
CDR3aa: CASSLLTGEGYTF

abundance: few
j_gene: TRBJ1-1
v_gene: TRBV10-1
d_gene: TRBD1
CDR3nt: TGCGCCAGCAGTGAGTCCTGTGAAGACAGGGAAGGGAATGAAGCTTTCTTT
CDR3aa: CASSESCEDREGNEAFF

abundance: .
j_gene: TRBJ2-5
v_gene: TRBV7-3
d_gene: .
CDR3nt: TGTGCCAGCAGCTTAGGCGGCTCCCAGGGGACCCAGTACTTC
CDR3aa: CASSLGGSQGTQYF

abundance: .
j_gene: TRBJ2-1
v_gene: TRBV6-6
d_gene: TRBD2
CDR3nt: TGTGCCAGCAGTCACCCCGGGACTAGCGGCGTTGAGCAGTTCTTC
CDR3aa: CASSHPGTSGVEQFF

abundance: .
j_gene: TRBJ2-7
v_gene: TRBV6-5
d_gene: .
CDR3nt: TGTGCCAGCAGGGCGACAGGCGATAAGGGGGAGCAGTACTTC
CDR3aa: CASRATGDKGEQYF

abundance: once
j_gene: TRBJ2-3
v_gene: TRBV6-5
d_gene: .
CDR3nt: TGTGCCAGCGCGTTGAAGGATACGCAGTATTTT
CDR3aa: CASALKDTQYF

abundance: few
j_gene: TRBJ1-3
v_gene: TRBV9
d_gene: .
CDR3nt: TGTGCCAGCAGCGGCCGGACAGCTGGAAACACCATATATTTT
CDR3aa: CASSGRTAGNTIYF

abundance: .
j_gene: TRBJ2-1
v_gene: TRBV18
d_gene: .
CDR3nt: TGTGCCAGCTCCCCAACCCTCATTACTGACAATGAGCAGTTCTTC
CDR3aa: CASSPTLITDNEQFF

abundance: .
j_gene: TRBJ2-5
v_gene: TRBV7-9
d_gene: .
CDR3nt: TGTGCCAGCAGCTTCACAGGGAGCAGCCAAGAGACCCAGTACTTC
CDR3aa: CASSFTGSSQETQYF

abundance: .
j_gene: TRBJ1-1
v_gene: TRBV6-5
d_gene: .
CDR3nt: TGTGCCAGCACACGGGACATATTTAACACTGAAGCTTTCTTT
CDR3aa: CASTRDIFNTEAFF

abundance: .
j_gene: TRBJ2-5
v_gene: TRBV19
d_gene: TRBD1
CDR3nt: TGTGCCAGTAGTGTACAGGGGCAAGAGACCCAGTACTTC
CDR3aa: CASSVQGQETQYF

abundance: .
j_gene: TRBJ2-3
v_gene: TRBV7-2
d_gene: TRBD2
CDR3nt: TGTGCCAGCAGCTTAGCGGTAGCGGGGATCGCAGATACGCAGTATTTT
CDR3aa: CASSLAVAGIADTQYF

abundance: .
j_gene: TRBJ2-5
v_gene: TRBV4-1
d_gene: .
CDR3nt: TGCGCCAGCAGCCACCAAGATCAGGCCCAAGAGACCCAGTACTTC
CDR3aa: CASSHQDQAQETQYF

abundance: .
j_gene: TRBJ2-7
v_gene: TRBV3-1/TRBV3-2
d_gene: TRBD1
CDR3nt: TGTGCCAGCAGCCGCGACAGGGGATACTCCACCGAGCAGTACTTC
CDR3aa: CASSRDRGYSTEQYF

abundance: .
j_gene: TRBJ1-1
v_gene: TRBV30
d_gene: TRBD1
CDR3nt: TGTGCCTTCGACAGGGGGCGAGGATCTGAAGCTTTCTTT
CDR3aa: CAFDRGRGSEAFF

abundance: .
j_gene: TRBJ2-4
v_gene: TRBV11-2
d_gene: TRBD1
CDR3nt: TGTGCCAGCAGCTTAAAACAGGGGGCTGGAAACATTCAGTACTTC
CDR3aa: CASSLKQGAGNIQYF

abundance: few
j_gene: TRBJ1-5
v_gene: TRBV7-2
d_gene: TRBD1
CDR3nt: TGTGCCAGCAGCTCTCGCCCGACAGGGATGCCCCAGCATTTT
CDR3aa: CASSSRPTGMPQHF

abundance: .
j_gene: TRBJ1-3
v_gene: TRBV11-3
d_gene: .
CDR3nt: TGTGCCAGCAGCTCCGGGGGGGAGAACACCATATATTTT
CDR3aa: CASSSGGENTIYF